This TCR beta chain was recovered during a study of T cell repertoires in cytomegalovirus infection. Germline values: CDR1 LNHNV, CDR2 YYDKDF (reference sequence). Between the trimmed V and J ends, which lost 1 base and 3 bases, there was a span of 12 bases. The CDR3 sequence is 15 residues long. From the reads, TCRdb called clonotypes with MiXCR, one entry per CDR3 protein. The sample holds roughly 300,000 distinct CDR3 sequences, about 23% seen once. This chain joins TRBV15 and TRBJ2-5; either TRBD1 or TRBD2 may supply D (7 bases each). This sequence originates from a human donor in good health (CMV status not recorded). Some clones in this sample may be carry-over from other donors' samples. The sample consisted of PBMCs. The CDR3 DNA reads as TGTGCCACCAGCAGAGCTCCAGGGGGGGAAGAGACCCAGTACTTC. Translated: CATSRAPGGEETQYF.